This TCR beta chain was sequenced for a study of T-cell reconstitution after alpha-beta-depleted transplantation in children. The library targeted TCRbeta and was prepared with unique molecular identifiers. TCRdb used MiXCR to reprocess the PCR reads, holding one entry per CDR3 protein. Of over 400,000 distinct CDR3 sequences detected, 9.5% to 15% appear once; the ten largest clones hold 4.5% to 6%. The sample holds a few counts of this clonotype. Germline values: CDR1 DFQATT, CDR2 SNEGSKA (reference sequence). The CDR3 totals 18 residues. V was pared by 4 bases and J by 5 bases, with 19 bases of the junction left unmatched.

Sequences were derived from PBMCs from the stem cell graft donor, sampled from the stem cell graft. The chain carries TRBV20-1 and TRBJ2-5; 10 positions match TRBD2. The receptor's source is a human donor who donated a stem cell graft to a child with combined immunodeficiency. CDR3 bases: TGCAGTGCTACCCTTTACCCGGGCCTAGCGGGAGTGTGGGAGACCCAGTACTTC. Protein sequence: CSATLYPGLAGVWETQYF.